A single sample gave rise to the 3 T cell receptor beta chains below, sequenced in a study of T cell clonality in common variable immunodeficiency. TCRdb keeps only in-frame clones here, not all; method: immunoSEQ multiplex PCR. The sample is made up of 30,000 to 40,000 clones, none counted only once. The source material was peripheral blood mononuclear cells. These receptors were taken from a person aged 18-69 years in good health.

This clone has more than one count but fewer than ten. The observed sequence ends 3 residues before the CDR3 terminus, with the missing tail filled in from the germline J gene. This chain uses TRBV5-1 with TRBJ2-7, with 13 bases fitting TRBD2. Germline V gene lookup returns CDR1 SGHRS and CDR2 YFSETQ. Losses at the gene ends were 4 bases for V and 5 bases for J; bases not matched to a gene: 9. The length of the CDR3 is 16 residues. Incomplete CDR3 DNA: TGCGCCAGCAGCCACGGGACTAGCGGGATCAGTGACGAG. It specifies CASSHGTSGISDE. The full CDR3 protein is CASSHGTSGISDEQYF.

This clone was detected ten times or more. The sequenced CDR3 bases are TGTGCCAGTAGTATGGTGGGGGGGCTCACAGATACG. It codes for CASSMVGGLTDT. The whole CDR3 reads CASSMVGGLTDTQYF. This rearrangement joins TRBV19 to TRBJ2-3; D may be TRBD2 (7 bases). The read halts 3 residues ahead of the CDR3 end, with the missing end drawn from the germline J gene. Germline assignment: CDR1 LNHDA and CDR2 SQIVND (reference sequence). CDR3 size: 15 residues. V gave up 3 bases and J gave up 2 bases, with 12 bases separating them. Full variable domain (remainder filled in from reference TRBV19 and TRBJ2-3): DGGITQSPKYLFRKEGQNVTLSCEQNLNHDAMYWYRQDPGQGLRLIYYSQIVNDFQKGDIAEGYSVSREKKESFPLTVTSAQKNPTAFYLCASSMVGGLTDTQYFGPGTRLTVL.

This clone was detected many times. The read ends 3 residues shy of where the CDR3 ends; the end is completed using the germline J gene. The chain links TRBV11-2 to TRBJ1-1; D not certain. The CDR3 is 13 amino acids. The germline V gene encodes CDR1 SGHAT and CDR2 FQNNGV. V dropped 1 base and J dropped 0 bases, with 3 bases sitting between them. The CDR3 region is CASSLGLNTEAFF. Incomplete CDR3 DNA: TGTGCCAGCAGCTTAGGGCTGAACACTGAA.